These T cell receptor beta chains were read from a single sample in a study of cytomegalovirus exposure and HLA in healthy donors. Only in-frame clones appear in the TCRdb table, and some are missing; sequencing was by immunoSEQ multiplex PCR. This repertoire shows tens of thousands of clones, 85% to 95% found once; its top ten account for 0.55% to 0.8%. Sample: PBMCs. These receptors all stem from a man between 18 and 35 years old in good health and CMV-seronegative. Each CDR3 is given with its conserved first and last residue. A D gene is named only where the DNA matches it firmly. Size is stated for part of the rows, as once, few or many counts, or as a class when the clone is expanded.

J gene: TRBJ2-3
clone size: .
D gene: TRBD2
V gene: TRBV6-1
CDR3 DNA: TGTGCCAGCAGTGAAGTAATTAGCGGGGGGGGCCCAGATACGCAGTATTTT
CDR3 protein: CASSEVISGGGPDTQYF

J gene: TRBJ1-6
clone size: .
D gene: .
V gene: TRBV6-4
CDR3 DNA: TGTGCCAGCAGTGACCAAGGACAGATAAATTCACCCCTCCACTTT
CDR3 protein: CASSDQGQINSPLHF

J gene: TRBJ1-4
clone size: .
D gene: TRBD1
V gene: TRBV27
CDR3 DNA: TGTGCCAGCAGCCCAAGCCTGGCTCGGACAGGGGGAAGTAAACTGTTTTTT
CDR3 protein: CASSPSLARTGGSKLFF

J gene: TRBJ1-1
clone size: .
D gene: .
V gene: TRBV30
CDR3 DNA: TGTGCCTGGAGAGAATCGGGGACTGAAGCTTTCTTT
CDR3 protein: CAWRESGTEAFF

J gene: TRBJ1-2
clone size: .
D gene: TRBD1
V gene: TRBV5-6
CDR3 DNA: TGTGCCAGCAGTTTCCAACTGACAGGGTATGGCTACACCTTC
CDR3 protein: CASSFQLTGYGYTF

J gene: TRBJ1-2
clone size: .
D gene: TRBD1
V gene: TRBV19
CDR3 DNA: TGTGCCAGTAGTATTAGGGACAGGGGTGCGGTCGGCGGCTACACCTTC
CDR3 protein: CASSIRDRGAVGGYTF

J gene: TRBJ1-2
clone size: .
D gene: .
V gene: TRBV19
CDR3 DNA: TGTGCCAGTAGTCTTCTCGACAGGCCCTATGGCTACACCTTC
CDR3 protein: CASSLLDRPYGYTF

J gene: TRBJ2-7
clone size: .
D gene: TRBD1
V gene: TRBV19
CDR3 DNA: TGTGCCAGTAGTACCGGGACAGGGGACTACGAGCAGTACTTC
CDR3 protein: CASSTGTGDYEQYF

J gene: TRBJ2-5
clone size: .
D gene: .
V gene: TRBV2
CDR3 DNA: TGTGCCAGCAGTGAAGCGGACAGATACGGGACCCAGTACTTC
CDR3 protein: CASSEADRYGTQYF

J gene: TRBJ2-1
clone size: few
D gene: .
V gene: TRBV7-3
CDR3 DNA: TGTGCCAGCAGCCAACAGGGAGGGAATGAGCAGTTCTTC
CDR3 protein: CASSQQGGNEQFF

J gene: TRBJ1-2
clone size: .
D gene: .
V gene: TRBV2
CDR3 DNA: TGTGCCAGCAGTACACATCAGGGTCACTATGGCTACACCTTC
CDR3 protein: CASSTHQGHYGYTF

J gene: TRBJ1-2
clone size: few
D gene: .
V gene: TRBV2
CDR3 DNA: TGTGCCAGCAGTGAACAGAACTATGGCTACACCTTC
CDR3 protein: CASSEQNYGYTF

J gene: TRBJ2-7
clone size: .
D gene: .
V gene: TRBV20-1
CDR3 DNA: TGCAGTGCTAGTTTCGGGTCGTTGGCCAGCTTC
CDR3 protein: CSASFGSLASF

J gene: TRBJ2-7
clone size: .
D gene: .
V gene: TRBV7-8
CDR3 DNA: TGTGCCAGCAGCTTAGTAAGTCAGGTCCACGAGCAGTACTTC
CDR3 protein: CASSLVSQVHEQYF

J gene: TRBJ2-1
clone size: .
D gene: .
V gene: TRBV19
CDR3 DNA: TGTGCCAGTAGTGGCGGGACCGACCGCACGTACAATGAGCAGTTCTTC
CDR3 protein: CASSGGTDRTYNEQFF

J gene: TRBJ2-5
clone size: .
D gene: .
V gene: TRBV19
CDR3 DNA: TGTGCCAGTAGTGTGGGATCAGGGGAGACCCAGTACTTC
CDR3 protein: CASSVGSGETQYF

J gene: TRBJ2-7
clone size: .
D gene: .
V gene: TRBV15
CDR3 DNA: TGTGCCACCAAAGGAGCCCACTACGAGCAGTACTTC
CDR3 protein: CATKGAHYEQYF

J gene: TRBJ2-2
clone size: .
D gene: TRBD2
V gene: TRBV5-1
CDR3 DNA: TGCGCCAGCAGCTCCGCGGGGACTAGCGGTCGCGGGGAGCTGTTTTTT
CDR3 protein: CASSSAGTSGRGELFF

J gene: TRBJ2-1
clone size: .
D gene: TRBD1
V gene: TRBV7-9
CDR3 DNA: TGTGCCAGCAGCTCCTTACAGGGGGCCTCTTACAATGAGCAGTTCTTC
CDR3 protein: CASSSLQGASYNEQFF

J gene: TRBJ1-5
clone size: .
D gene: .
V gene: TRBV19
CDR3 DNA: TGTGCCAGTAGTATCGGACTTGTGTCCCAGCATTTT
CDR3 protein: CASSIGLVSQHF

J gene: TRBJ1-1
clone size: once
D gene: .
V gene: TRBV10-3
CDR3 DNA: TGTGCCATCAAGACAGGCCCCGTGAACACTGAAGCTTTCTTT
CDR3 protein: CAIKTGPVNTEAFF

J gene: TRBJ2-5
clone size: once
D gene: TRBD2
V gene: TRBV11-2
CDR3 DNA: TGTGCCAGCAGCCGCGGGGGACAAGAGACCCAGTACTTC
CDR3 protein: CASSRGGQETQYF

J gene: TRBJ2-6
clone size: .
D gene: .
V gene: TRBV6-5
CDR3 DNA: TGTGCCAGCAGTTACTCTGGGCAGGTTGGGGCCAACGTCCTGACTTTC
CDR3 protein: CASSYSGQVGANVLTF

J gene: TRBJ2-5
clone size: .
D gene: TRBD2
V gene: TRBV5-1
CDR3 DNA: TGCGCCAGCAGCTTGGTAGGAGGGACTAGCGTGGTGACCCAGTACTTC
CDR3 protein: CASSLVGGTSVVTQYF

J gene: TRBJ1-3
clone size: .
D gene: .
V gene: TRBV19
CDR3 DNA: TGTGCCAGTACCCTGACAGTTACTGGAAACACCATATATTTT
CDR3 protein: CASTLTVTGNTIYF

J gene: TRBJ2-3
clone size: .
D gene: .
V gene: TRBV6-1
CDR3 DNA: TGTGCCAGCAGTGAAGGATTAGTTGCAGATACGCAGTATTTT
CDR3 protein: CASSEGLVADTQYF

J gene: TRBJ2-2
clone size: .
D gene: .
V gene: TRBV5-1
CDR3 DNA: TGCGCCAGCAGCTCCGGCCAACTAGTCCGTGGCACCGGGGAGCTGTTTTTT
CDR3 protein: CASSSGQLVRGTGELFF

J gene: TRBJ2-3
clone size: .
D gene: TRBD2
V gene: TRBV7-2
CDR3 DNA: TGTGCCAGCAGCTTAGGACTAGCGGGGGGGCCAGCAGATACGCAGTATTTT
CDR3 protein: CASSLGLAGGPADTQYF

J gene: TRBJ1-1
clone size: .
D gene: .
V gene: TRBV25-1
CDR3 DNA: TGTGCCAGCAGTGTGGGACTCGCCGGGGGTACTGAAGCTTTCTTT
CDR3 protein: CASSVGLAGGTEAFF

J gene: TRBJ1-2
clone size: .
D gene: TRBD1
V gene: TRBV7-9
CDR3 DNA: TGTGCCAGCAGCTCCCAACAGGGGGCCCCTAACTATGGCTACACCTTC
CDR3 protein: CASSSQQGAPNYGYTF

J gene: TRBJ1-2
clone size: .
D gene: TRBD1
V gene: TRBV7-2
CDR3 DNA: TGTGCCAGCACCCCGACAGGGCACGGCTACACCTTC
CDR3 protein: CASTPTGHGYTF

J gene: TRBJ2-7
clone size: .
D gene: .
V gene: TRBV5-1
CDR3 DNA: TGCGCCAGCAGCTTGACCCTCGGTCCCTACGAGCAGTACTTC
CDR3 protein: CASSLTLGPYEQYF

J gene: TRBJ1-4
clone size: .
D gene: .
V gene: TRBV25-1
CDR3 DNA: TGTGCCAGCAGTGCTGGGACAACTGAAAAACTGTTTTTT
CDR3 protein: CASSAGTTEKLFF

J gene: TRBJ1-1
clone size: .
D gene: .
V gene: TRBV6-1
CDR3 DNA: TGTGCCAGCAACCCGACAGTGGGCTTAAACACTGAAGCTTTCTTT
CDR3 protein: CASNPTVGLNTEAFF

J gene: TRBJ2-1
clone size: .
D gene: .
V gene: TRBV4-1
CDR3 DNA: TGCGCCAGCAGCCCCAAGGCGGCGGGGAGCTCCTACAATGAGCAGTTCTTC
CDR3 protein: CASSPKAAGSSYNEQFF

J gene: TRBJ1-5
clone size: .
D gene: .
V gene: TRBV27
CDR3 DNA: TGTGCCAGCAGTTTATTCTACAATCAGCCCCAGCATTTT
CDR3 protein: CASSLFYNQPQHF

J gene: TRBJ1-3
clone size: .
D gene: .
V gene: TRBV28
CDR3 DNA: TGTGCCAGCAGTTTGGACATCTCTGGAAACACCATATATTTT
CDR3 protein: CASSLDISGNTIYF

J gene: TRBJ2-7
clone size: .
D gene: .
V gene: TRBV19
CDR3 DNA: TGTGCCAGTAGTATAAGGCAGGGGAATTATGAGCAGTACTTC
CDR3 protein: CASSIRQGNYEQYF

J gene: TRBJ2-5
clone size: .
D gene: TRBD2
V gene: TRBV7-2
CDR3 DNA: TGTGCCAGCAGCCGTACTAGCGGGGGAGCGGAGACCCAGTACTTC
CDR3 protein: CASSRTSGGAETQYF

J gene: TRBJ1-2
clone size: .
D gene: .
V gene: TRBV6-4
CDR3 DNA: TGTGCCAGCAGTGACTCGCTGCTACACCCCGACACCTCTAACTATGGCTACACCTTC
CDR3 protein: CASSDSLLHPDTSNYGYTF

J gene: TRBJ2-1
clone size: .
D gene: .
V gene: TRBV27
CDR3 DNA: TGTGCCAGCAGTTTCTCTAGCATGAATGAGCAGTTCTTC
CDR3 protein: CASSFSSMNEQFF

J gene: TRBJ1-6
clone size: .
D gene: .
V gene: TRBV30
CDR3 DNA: TGTGCCGTAGGCCGGGGGTATAATTCACCCCTCCACTTT
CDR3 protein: CAVGRGYNSPLHF

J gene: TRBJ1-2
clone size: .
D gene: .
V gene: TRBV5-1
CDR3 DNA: TGCGCCAGCAGCTTAGGGGAAGCCTATGGCTACACCTTC
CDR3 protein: CASSLGEAYGYTF

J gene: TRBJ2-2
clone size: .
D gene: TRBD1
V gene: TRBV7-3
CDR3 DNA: TGTGCCAGCAGCTTTTCAGGGGGCGACACCGGGGAGCTGTTTTTT
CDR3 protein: CASSFSGGDTGELFF